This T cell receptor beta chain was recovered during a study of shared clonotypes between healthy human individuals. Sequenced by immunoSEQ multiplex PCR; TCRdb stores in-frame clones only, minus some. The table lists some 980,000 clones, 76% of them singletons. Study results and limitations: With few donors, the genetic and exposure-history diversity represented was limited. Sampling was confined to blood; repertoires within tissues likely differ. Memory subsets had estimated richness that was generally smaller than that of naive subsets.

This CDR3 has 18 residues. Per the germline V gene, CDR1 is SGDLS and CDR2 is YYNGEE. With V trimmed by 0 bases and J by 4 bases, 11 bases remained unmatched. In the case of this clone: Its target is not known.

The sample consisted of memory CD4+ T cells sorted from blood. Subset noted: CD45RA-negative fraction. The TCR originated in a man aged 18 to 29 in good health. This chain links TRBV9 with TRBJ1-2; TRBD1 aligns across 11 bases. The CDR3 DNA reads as TGTGCCAGCAGCGTAGCTCAGGACAGGGGGCGATCTGCCTATGGCTACACCTTC. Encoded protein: CASSVAQDRGRSAYGYTF.